This TCR beta chain appears in the sequencing data of a study of blood T cell repertoires in COVID-19 (TCRdb year 2020). General notes on the study: Samples covering the acute and convalescent phases of COVID-19 were provided by collaborators in the United States, Italy and Spain. Nearly every sample came with metadata listing a de-identified subject ID, COVID-19 status, age in years and sex. The repertoires were released in a freely available public database intended as a resource for research on the immune response to SARS-CoV-2. The dataset comprised deeply sampled blood TCRbeta repertoires from subjects exposed to, actively infected with, or recovered from COVID-19. The samples were drawn from the first 160 participants of the ongoing ImmuneRACE study and from some 1,300 subjects provided by 6 global collaborators. The material from the prospective study consisted of cDNA or gDNA derived from T cells, B-cell-depleted T cells, or PBMCs. Where available, HLA class I and class II types were taken from metadata supplied by the sample provider and were not determined by assay-based typing. General findings and caveats noted by the study authors: How much clinical and demographic metadata was included differed by source and by participant, and the metadata was provided uncurated.

This clone was observed once. It lacks a known antigen. No much larger clonotype is one base removed from it; base qualities were not supplied. Taken from the germline V gene, the CDR1 and CDR2 loops are MGHRA and YSYEKL. Germline trimming amounts to 1 base on V and 3 bases on J, with 0 as the count of junction bases outside the gene matches. From the cysteine up to the phenylalanine, the CDR3 has a length of 15 residues. CDR3 DNA is the only sequence kept; it has 45 bases, read in frame from the first base. Collaborating institutions collected whole blood in K2EDTA tubes following their own protocols. Collaborator samples were shipped for TCRbeta analysis as frozen whole blood, isolated PBMCs, or DNA extracted from either sample type. The immunoSEQ Assay, a bias-controlled multiplex PCR, was used to amplify TCRbeta CDR3 regions from genomic DNA. The authors' pipeline ran thus. The number of nucleated cells in each sample was estimated from the amplification of reference gene primers within the assay. To quantify the absolute abundance of each unique TCRbeta CDR3 rearrangement, sequence reads were collapsed and filtered. For each sample, productive Simpson clonality was calculated as the square root of Simpson's diversity index over productive rearrangements. In its TCRdb copy, this immuneACCESS table keeps in-frame sequences only and misses some clones. Where compared with another copy, unresolved V genes explain less than half of these, and the others have no known cause. The V and J calls and clone size are taken from that table; D and trimming were inferred from the DNA. In all, the sample holds some 190,000 clones, and 75% to 90% of those were seen once. The ten biggest clones cover 6.9% of the sample.

The specimen sequenced was peripheral blood. Here the chain combines TRBV4-1 and TRBJ2-2, and TRBD1 matches 9 of the central bases. This clonotype was sampled from a man in his sixties with acute or convalescent COVID-19. The CDR3: CASSQGDRDTGELFF. The nucleotides are TGCGCCAGCAGCCAAGGGGACAGGGACACCGGGGAGCTGTTTTTT.